The 24 T cell receptor beta chains presented below share a single source sample, sequenced in a study of cytotoxic CD8 clonotypes in ibrutinib-treated CLL. Generated by immunoSEQ multiplex PCR, the TCRdb table keeps only in-frame clones and is missing some. Of approximately 140,000 clones listed, 70% to 85% are singletons. The source material was PBMCs, sampled after 12 months of ibrutinib treatment. These receptors were collected from a human donor with chronic lymphocytic leukemia.

A few counts support this clone. The chain couples TRBV28 to TRBJ1-5, with 9 positions matching TRBD1. CDR1 and CDR2 from the germline V gene are MDHEN and SYDVKM. The CDR3 is 15 residues long. With 4 bases clipped from V and 6 bases from J, the junction kept 7 bases outside the gene matches. CDR3 sequence (DNA): TGTGCCAGCAGTTGGGGACAGGGAAGGGGTCAGCCCCAGCATTTT. It translates to CASSWGQGRGQPQHF. Filled out from reference TRBV28 and TRBJ1-5, the complete variable domain reads DVKVTQSSRYLVKRTGEKVFLECVQDMDHENMFWYRQDPGLGLRLIYFSYDVKMKEKGDIPEGYSVSREKKERFSLILESASTNQTSMYLCASSWGQGRGQPQHFGDGTRLSIL.

The chain uses TRBV7-9 and TRBJ1-1; D is unresolved. Per the germline V gene, CDR1 is SEHNR and CDR2 is FQNEAQ (reference sequence). This CDR3 contains 13 residues. Trimming left V 5 bases short and J 3 bases short, with 10 bases between. CDR3 residues: CASSLGPYTEAFF. The CDR3 coding sequence is TGTGCCAGCAGCCTAGGGCCATACACTGAAGCTTTCTTT.

CDR3 sequence (DNA): TGCGCCAGCAGCCAAGATGGAGGGGCCCCGAACACTGAAGCTTTCTTT. This sequence encodes CASSQDGGAPNTEAFF. The chain is built from TRBV4-1 and TRBJ1-1, with a weak D call TRBD1 (5 bases). Looked up from germline, CDR1 is MGHRA and CDR2 is YSYEKL. The V and J ends lost 0 bases and 1 base respectively, with 12 bases between them. There are 16 residues in the CDR3.

The rearrangement links TRBV7-3 to TRBJ1-1, with TRBD1 matching 7 bases. J gave up 4 bases and V 6 bases, and 8 bases lay outside the gene matches. The germline V gene has CDR1 SGHTA and CDR2 FQGTGA. The CDR3 runs 14 residues. The CDR3 nucleotides are TGTGCCAGCAGACGAGGGGGCGTTGGCACTGAAGCTTTCTTT. Translated, it gives CASRRGGVGTEAFF.

CDR3 coding DNA: TGCGCCAGCAGTGACATCTCGCTAGCGAAATACACAGATACGCAGTATTTT. Translation gives CASSDISLAKYTDTQYF. The genes are TRBV10-2 and TRBJ2-3; D may be TRBD2 (6 bases). Germline loops: CDR1 WSHSY, CDR2 SAAADI. Between the trimmed V and J ends, which lost 3 bases and 2 bases, there was a span of 18 bases. CDR3 length: 17 residues.

This rearrangement joins TRBV6-6 to TRBJ2-6; D might be TRBD1 (6 bases). Trimming removed 5 bases from V and 0 bases from J, with 8 bases in between. The length of the CDR3 is 15 residues. Germline lookup yields CDR1 MNHNY and CDR2 SVGAGI (reference sequence). This CDR3 reads CASSGQSSGANVLTF. The CDR3 DNA reads as TGTGCCAGCAGTGGACAGAGCTCTGGGGCCAACGTCCTGACTTTC.

The genes are TRBV30 and TRBJ2-1, with a weak D call TRBD1 (5 bases). The CDR3 is 15 amino acids. Germline V lookup: CDR1 GTSNPN, CDR2 SVGIG (reference sequence). Trimming took 2 bases from V and 1 from J, leaving 12 bases between them. This chain's CDR3 is CAWSTKGWSYNEQFF. CDR3 sequence (DNA): TGTGCCTGGAGTACGAAGGGGTGGTCCTACAATGAGCAGTTCTTC.

V gene TRBV5-1 combines with J gene TRBJ2-7; 9 positions match TRBD1. With 3 bases clipped from V and 2 bases from J, the junction kept 3 bases outside the gene matches. The CDR3 is 14 amino acids. Germline V CDR1 and CDR2: SGHRS, YFSETQ. The CDR3 loop is CASSSRQGAYEQYF. In DNA form, the CDR3 reads TGCGCCAGCAGCTCAAGACAGGGGGCCTACGAGCAGTACTTC.

The V call is TRBV5-1, the J call TRBJ2-1, with 10 bases aligning to TRBD2. Looked up from germline, CDR1 is SGHRS and CDR2 is YFSETQ. The CDR3 spans 15 residues. V lost 0 bases, J lost 6 bases, and 3 bases stayed unmatched. The CDR3 DNA reads as TGCGCCAGCAGCTTGGCGCCTAGCGGGGGCAATGAGCAGTTCTTC. As protein: CASSLAPSGGNEQFF.

The chain carries TRBV9 and TRBJ1-5; D is undetermined. Trimming stripped 7 bases from V and 7 bases from J, with 21 bases between. Looked up from germline, CDR1 is SGDLS and CDR2 is YYNGEE. The CDR3 consists of 15 residues. CDR3 loop: CASSLDPGIGQPQHF. The DNA of the CDR3 is TGTGCCAGCTCATTAGACCCGGGTATAGGCCAGCCCCAGCATTTT.

A few counts support this clone. This rearrangement joins TRBV5-6 to TRBJ1-1, with D tentatively TRBD1 (6 bases). V lost 4 bases, J lost 5 bases, and 15 bases lay in between. In germline, CDR1 is SGHDT, CDR2 YYEEEE. The CDR3 length is 14 residues. In DNA form, the CDR3 reads TGTGCCAGCAGCCCTGATACAGGGTGGACTGAAGCTTTCTTT. Translated, it gives CASSPDTGWTEAFF.

The chain joins TRBV6-1 to TRBJ1-2; TRBD1 matches 9 bases. Trimming removed 0 bases from V and 7 bases from J; junction bases left unmatched: 6. Germline V gene data show CDR1 as MNHNS and CDR2 as SASEGT. The CDR3 is made up of 15 amino acids. The CDR3 region is CASSEATGQGGGYTF. CDR3 sequence (DNA): TGTGCCAGCAGTGAAGCGACGGGACAGGGAGGTGGCTACACCTTC.

This clone was observed a few times. V usage is TRBV7-9 and J usage is TRBJ1-6; 9 bases match TRBD1. The CDR3 is made up of 15 amino acids. Germline V gene lookup returns CDR1 SEHNR and CDR2 FQNEAQ (reference sequence). V trimming: 6 bases; J trimming: 9 bases; junction bases outside the gene matches: 9. In DNA, the CDR3 is TGTGCCAGCAGGGGGAGTGGACAGGGGTCTTCACCCCTCCACTTT. Translated: CASRGSGQGSSPLHF.

V and J are TRBV6-5 and TRBJ2-2; 9 bases align to TRBD1. The V segment lost 2 bases and the J segment 6 bases; nucleotides outside the gene matches: 4. The germline V gene encodes CDR1 MNHEY and CDR2 SVGAGI. The CDR3 spans 15 residues. The CDR3 here is CASSYLQGAPGELFF. The CDR3 DNA is TGTGCCAGCAGTTACCTACAGGGGGCCCCCGGGGAGCTGTTTTTT.

The chain employs TRBV7-8 and TRBJ2-7; no clear D. Germline V gene lookup returns CDR1 SGHVS and CDR2 FQNEAQ. V was trimmed by 7 bases and J by 0 bases, leaving 7 bases between them. CDR3 length equals 12 residues. The CDR3 DNA reads as TGTGCCAGCACGAGTAGCTCCTACGAGCAGTACTTC. Translating it yields CASTSSSYEQYF.

The gene calls are TRBV10-3 and TRBJ2-1, with TRBD2 matching over 7 bases. There are 16 residues in the CDR3. V lost 11 bases and J lost 8; bases outside the gene matches: 21. The V gene's germline CDR1 is ENHRY and CDR2 SYGVKD. The CDR3, as DNA: TGTGCCGCCAAGCGCGCTAGCGGTTTTCGGGCGGATGAGCAGTTCTTC. Its translation: CAAKRASGFRADEQFF.

The V and J genes are TRBV25-1 and TRBJ2-2; no reliable D call. Looked up from germline, CDR1 is MGHDK and CDR2 is SYGVNS. The V and J ends lost 10 bases and 10 bases respectively, with 28 bases between them. The CDR3 extends over 16 amino acids. The CDR3 region has the DNA TGTGCCACCGCGGCTCGTACAAATTGGGCCCGGGTGGAGCTGTTTTTT. It is translated as CATAARTNWARVELFF.

As regards this clone: A much larger clone lies a single base off, so this may be a read error. The V and J genes are TRBV6-5 and TRBJ2-7, with 9 bases matching TRBD1. Germline loops: CDR1 MNHEY, CDR2 SVGAGI. The CDR3 sequence is 13 residues long. The junction had 2 bases not matched to a gene; V was cut back by 6 bases and J by 2 bases. Written as DNA, the CDR3 is TGTGCCAGCAGGCGGGACAGGGCCTACGAGCAGTACTTC. This gives the protein CASRRDRAYEQYF.

The chain recombines TRBV7-9 with TRBJ1-5; D uncertain. The CDR3 runs to 15 residues. V shed 1 base and J shed 7 bases, with 14 bases lying between them. CDR1 and CDR2 from the germline V gene are SEHNR and FQNEAQ (reference sequence). The DNA of the CDR3 is TGTGCCAGCAGCTTAGACAAGGGTCTGGGGCAGCCCCAGCATTTT. Translating it yields CASSLDKGLGQPQHF.

The rearrangement joins TRBV6-4 to TRBJ2-3, with TRBD2 matching over 13 bases. Germline trimming cut 3 bases from V and 3 bases from J; bases unmatched to any gene: 3. CDR1 is MRHNA and CDR2 is SNTAGT in the germline V gene. CDR3 length: 16 amino acids. DNA of the CDR3: TGTGCCAGCAGTGAGCAACTAGCGGGGGGGACAGATACGCAGTATTTT. This codes for CASSEQLAGGTDTQYF.

J is TRBJ2-2 and V is TRBV5-1; tentative D call: TRBD2 (5 bases). CDR1 SGHRS and CDR2 YFSETQ come from the germline V gene. The CDR3 has 16 amino acids. Trimming pared 0 bases from V and 0 bases from J, leaving 9 bases between. CDR3 bases: TGCGCCAGCAGCTTGGGGCGGGTAACGAACACCGGGGAGCTGTTTTTT. Protein: CASSLGRVTNTGELFF.

This clone was found a few times. The chain employs TRBV4-1 and TRBJ2-4; D possibly corresponds to TRBD1 (6 bases). The CDR3 has 16 residues. The V gene's germline CDR1 is MGHRA and CDR2 YSYEKL. Trimming took 1 base from V and 3 from J, leaving 13 bases between them. CDR3 sequence: CASSQGTAWGKNIQYF. The DNA for the CDR3 is TGCGCCAGCAGCCAAGGGACAGCCTGGGGCAAAAACATTCAGTACTTC.

The V call is TRBV28, the J call TRBJ1-2; TRBD1 is a possible D gene (5 bases). The CDR3 is 14 residues long. In germline, CDR1 is MDHEN, CDR2 SYDVKM. Trimming took 7 bases from V and 10 from J, leaving 22 bases between them. Here the CDR3 DNA reads TGTGCCAGCATCCCCCCGCCAGGGATCTTAAACTACACCTTC. It codes for CASIPPPGILNYTF.

The rearrangement joins TRBV14 to TRBJ1-2, with D perhaps matching TRBD1 (5 bases). Germline V gene sequence: CDR1 SGHDN, CDR2 FVKESK. The CDR3 spans 15 residues. Trimming removed 0 bases from V and 5 bases from J, with 13 bases in between. The CDR3 DNA reads TGTGCCAGCAGCCAAGAGCAGGGCTTAGGATATGGCTACACCTTC. Translated: CASSQEQGLGYGYTF.